The rows below give T cell receptor beta chains drawn from one sample of a study of CXCR3-negative and CXCR3-positive naive CD8 T cells. From its re-call of the 5' RACE reads, TCRdb lists each CDR3 protein once, without DNA. The repertoire table contains 100,000 to 150,000 distinct CDR3 sequences. What was sequenced was naive CXCR3- CD8+ T cells from blood. These receptors originate from a human donor in good health. Some clones in this sample may be carry-over from other donors' samples. CDR3s include the opening cysteine and the closing phenylalanine or tryptophan.

J: TRBJ2-7
V: TRBV19
CDR3: CASSIDPGRGHYEQYF

J: TRBJ2-7
V: TRBV29-1
CDR3: CSVVATPWGGEQYF

J: TRBJ2-7
V: TRBV10-1
CDR3: CASSESGQTSYEQYF

J: TRBJ2-5
V: TRBV7-6
CDR3: CASSLAEETQYF

J: TRBJ2-1
V: TRBV5-6
CDR3: CASSFVSTGQFF

J: TRBJ2-5
V: TRBV28
CDR3: CASSLFGGQETQYF

J: TRBJ2-5
V: TRBV3-1
CDR3: CASSQRGDEETQYF

J: TRBJ2-7
V: TRBV4-1
CDR3: CASSQGRVYEQYF

J: TRBJ2-1
V: TRBV15
CDR3: CATSTGTNYNEQFF

J: TRBJ2-5
V: TRBV6-6
CDR3: CASVGGTGRTQYF

J: TRBJ1-1
V: TRBV7-3
CDR3: CASSLTSGRGAEAFF

J: TRBJ1-2
V: TRBV29-1
CDR3: CSVGETGPATYGYTF

J: TRBJ2-3
V: TRBV20-1
CDR3: CSAGNGEADTQYF

J: TRBJ2-5
V: TRBV7-9
CDR3: CASSEGSHETQYF

J: TRBJ2-7
V: TRBV29-1
CDR3: CSVETGVGDEQYF

J: TRBJ1-4
V: TRBV7-2
CDR3: CASSLVLRGTNEKLFF

J: TRBJ2-3
V: TRBV7-2
CDR3: CASSLVERTDTQYF

J: TRBJ2-7
V: TRBV6-2/TRBV6-3
CDR3: CASSYGPSYEQYF

J: TRBJ2-1
V: TRBV28
CDR3: CASSLGHRGRRFDEQFF

J: TRBJ2-7
V: TRBV7-9
CDR3: CASSFPLIREQYF

J: TRBJ2-7
V: TRBV5-8
CDR3: CASSLRVTYEQYF

J: TRBJ1-1
V: TRBV5-1
CDR3: CASSSAVPGQGGTEAFF

J: TRBJ2-5
V: TRBV7-9
CDR3: CASSLAGISGRSETQYF

J: TRBJ2-1
V: TRBV6-1
CDR3: CASSARAYWTSGGIDNEQFF

J: TRBJ1-2
V: TRBV28
CDR3: CASHLGTGVYGYTF

J: TRBJ1-4
V: TRBV12-3/TRBV12-4
CDR3: CASSLGDPREKLFF

J: TRBJ2-7
V: TRBV4-1
CDR3: CASSQVPGLYYEQYF

J: TRBJ2-3
V: TRBV28
CDR3: CASSFTTDTQYF

J: TRBJ2-7
V: TRBV27
CDR3: CASSLYGTSGTLVYEQYF

J: TRBJ2-5
V: TRBV5-1
CDR3: CASSWGTGKETQYF

J: TRBJ2-5
V: TRBV10-3
CDR3: CAISGTPGQYQETQYF

J: TRBJ2-1
V: TRBV7-8
CDR3: CASSFRNEQFF

J: TRBJ2-1
V: TRBV9
CDR3: CASSVGGGYAEQFF

J: TRBJ2-4
V: TRBV18
CDR3: CASSPPKTGGQNIQYF

J: TRBJ2-7
V: TRBV6-5
CDR3: CASRSGQSYEQYF

J: TRBJ2-7
V: TRBV18
CDR3: CASSLRQGAAYEQYF

J: TRBJ1-4
V: TRBV29-1
CDR3: CSVLWGVGEKLFF

J: TRBJ1-6
V: TRBV6-2/TRBV6-3
CDR3: CASAGGFSGTNSPLHF

J: TRBJ2-3
V: TRBV4-3
CDR3: CASSQDPGDDGTDTQYF

J: TRBJ2-1
V: TRBV30
CDR3: CASTGDAYEQFF

J: TRBJ2-1
V: TRBV29-1
CDR3: CSVEDRGGGDEQFF

J: TRBJ2-6
V: TRBV29-1
CDR3: CSATGGVSGANVLTF

J: TRBJ1-5
V: TRBV4-1
CDR3: CASSQFGQPNQPQHF

J: TRBJ2-1
V: TRBV28
CDR3: CASSARGFEQFF

J: TRBJ1-1
V: TRBV28
CDR3: CASSSMGNTEAFF

J: TRBJ2-1
V: TRBV12-3/TRBV12-4
CDR3: CASSLSGYEQFF

J: TRBJ2-7
V: TRBV7-9
CDR3: CASSLPPGQGSHEQYF

J: TRBJ2-1
V: TRBV29-1
CDR3: CSVEVVLITSYNEQFF

J: TRBJ2-1
V: TRBV28
CDR3: CASSFALGRNPEQFF

J: TRBJ2-7
V: TRBV20-1
CDR3: CSAPGLAGSSYEQYF

J: TRBJ2-3
V: TRBV7-6
CDR3: CASSLASRGQKGTDTQYF

J: TRBJ2-5
V: TRBV7-9
CDR3: CASSGGPKETQYF

J: TRBJ2-5
V: TRBV29-1
CDR3: CSVSGQGGETQYF

J: TRBJ2-7
V: TRBV20-1
CDR3: CSASDQSHEQYF